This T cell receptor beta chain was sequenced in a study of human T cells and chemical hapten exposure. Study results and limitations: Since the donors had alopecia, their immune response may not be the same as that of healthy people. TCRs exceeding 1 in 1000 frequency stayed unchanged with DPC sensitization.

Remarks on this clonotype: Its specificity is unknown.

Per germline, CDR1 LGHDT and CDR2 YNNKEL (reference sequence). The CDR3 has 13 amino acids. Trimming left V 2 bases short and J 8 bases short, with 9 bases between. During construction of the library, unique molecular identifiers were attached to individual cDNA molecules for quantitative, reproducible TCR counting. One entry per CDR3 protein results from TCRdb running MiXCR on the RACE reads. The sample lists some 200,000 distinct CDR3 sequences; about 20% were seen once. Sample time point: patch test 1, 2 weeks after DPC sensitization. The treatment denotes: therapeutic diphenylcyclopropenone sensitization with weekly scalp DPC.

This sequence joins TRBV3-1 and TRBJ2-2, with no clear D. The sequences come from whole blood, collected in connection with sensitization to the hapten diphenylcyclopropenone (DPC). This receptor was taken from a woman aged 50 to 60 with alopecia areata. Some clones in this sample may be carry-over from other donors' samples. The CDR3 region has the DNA TGTGCCAGCAGCCAACTCGGATGGGGGGAGCTGTTTTTT. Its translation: CASSQLGWGELFF.